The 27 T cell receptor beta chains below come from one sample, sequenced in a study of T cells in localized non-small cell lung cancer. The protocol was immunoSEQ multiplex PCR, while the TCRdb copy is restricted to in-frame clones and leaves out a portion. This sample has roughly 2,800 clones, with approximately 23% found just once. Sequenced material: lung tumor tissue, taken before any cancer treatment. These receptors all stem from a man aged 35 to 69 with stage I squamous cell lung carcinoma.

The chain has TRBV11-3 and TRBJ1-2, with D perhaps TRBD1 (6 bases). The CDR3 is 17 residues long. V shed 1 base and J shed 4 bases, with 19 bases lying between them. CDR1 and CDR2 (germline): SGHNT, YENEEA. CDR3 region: CASSLGAGATLTYGYTF. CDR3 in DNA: TGTGCCAGCAGCTTAGGTGCGGGGGCGACCCTTACCTATGGCTACACCTTC.

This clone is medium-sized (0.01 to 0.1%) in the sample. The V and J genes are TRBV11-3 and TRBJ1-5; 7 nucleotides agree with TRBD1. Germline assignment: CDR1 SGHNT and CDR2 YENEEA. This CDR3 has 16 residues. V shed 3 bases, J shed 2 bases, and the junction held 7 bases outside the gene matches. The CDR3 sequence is CASSFHQGVGNQPQHF. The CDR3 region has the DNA TGTGCCAGCAGCTTTCACCAGGGGGTAGGCAATCAGCCCCAGCATTTT.

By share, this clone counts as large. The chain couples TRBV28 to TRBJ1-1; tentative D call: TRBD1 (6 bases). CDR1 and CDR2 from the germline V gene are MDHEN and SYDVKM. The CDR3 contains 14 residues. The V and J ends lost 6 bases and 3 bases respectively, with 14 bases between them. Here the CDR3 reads CASSPGQGYTEAFF. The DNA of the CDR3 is TGTGCCAGCAGCCCCGGCCAGGGGTACACTGAAGCTTTCTTT.

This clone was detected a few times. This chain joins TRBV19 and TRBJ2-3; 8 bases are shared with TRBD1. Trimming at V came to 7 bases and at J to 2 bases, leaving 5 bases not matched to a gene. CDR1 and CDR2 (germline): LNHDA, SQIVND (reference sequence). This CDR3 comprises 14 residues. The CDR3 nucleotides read TGTGCCAGTACGGACAGGGCGTACACAGATACGCAGTATTTT. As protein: CASTDRAYTDTQYF.

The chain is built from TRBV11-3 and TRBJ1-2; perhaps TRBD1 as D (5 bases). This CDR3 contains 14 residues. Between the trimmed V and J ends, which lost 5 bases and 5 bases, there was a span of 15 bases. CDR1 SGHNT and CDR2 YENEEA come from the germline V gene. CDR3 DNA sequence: TGTGCCAGCAGCGCAGGGACGGGCCTTTATGGCTACACCTTC. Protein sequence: CASSAGTGLYGYTF.

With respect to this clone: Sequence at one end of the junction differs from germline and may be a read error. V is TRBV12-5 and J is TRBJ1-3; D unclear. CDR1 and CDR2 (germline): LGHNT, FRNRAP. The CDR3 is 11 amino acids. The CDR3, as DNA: TGTGCCAGCACCTCCACTCGGGTGACGGATTTT. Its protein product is CASTSTRVTDF.

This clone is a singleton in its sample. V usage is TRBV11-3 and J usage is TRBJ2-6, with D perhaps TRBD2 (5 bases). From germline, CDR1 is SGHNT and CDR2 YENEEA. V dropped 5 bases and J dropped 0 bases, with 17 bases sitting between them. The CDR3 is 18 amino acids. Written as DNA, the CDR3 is TGTGCCAGCAGCCAAGGAAAAGGAGGCTCCTCTGGGGCCAACGTCCTGACTTTC. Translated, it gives CASSQGKGGSSGANVLTF. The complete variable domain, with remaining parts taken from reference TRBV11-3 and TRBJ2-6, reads EAGVVQSPRYKIIEKKQPVAFWCNPISGHNTLYWYLQNLGQGPELLIRYENEEAVDDSQLPKDRFSAERLKGVDSTLKIQPAELGDSAVYLCASSQGKGGSSGANVLTFGAGSRLTVL.

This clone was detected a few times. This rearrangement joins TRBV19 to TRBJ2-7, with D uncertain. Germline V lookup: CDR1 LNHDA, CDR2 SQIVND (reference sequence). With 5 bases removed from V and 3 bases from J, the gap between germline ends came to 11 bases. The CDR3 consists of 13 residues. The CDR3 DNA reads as TGTGCCAGTAGTCCTGGCGCGCGCTACGAGCAGTACTTC. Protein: CASSPGARYEQYF.

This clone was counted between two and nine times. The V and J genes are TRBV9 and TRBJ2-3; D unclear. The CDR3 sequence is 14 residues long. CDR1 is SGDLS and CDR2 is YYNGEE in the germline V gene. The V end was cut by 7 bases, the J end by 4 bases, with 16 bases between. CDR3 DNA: TGTGCCAGCCGAGAGATCCTAGGCGCAGATACGCAGTATTTT. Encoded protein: CASREILGADTQYF.

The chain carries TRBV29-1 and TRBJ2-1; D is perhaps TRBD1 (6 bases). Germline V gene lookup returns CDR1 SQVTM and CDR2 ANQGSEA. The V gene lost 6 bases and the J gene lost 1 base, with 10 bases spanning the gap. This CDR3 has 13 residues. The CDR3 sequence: CSVRGWSYNEQFF. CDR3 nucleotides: TGCAGCGTAAGGGGGTGGTCCTACAATGAGCAGTTCTTC.

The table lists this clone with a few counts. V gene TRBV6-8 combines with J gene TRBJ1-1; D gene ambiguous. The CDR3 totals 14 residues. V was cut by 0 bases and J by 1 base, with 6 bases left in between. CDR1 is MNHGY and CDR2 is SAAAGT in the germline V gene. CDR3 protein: CASSYSIPNTEAFF. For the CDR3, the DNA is TGTGCCAGCAGTTACTCCATCCCGAACACTGAAGCTTTCTTT.

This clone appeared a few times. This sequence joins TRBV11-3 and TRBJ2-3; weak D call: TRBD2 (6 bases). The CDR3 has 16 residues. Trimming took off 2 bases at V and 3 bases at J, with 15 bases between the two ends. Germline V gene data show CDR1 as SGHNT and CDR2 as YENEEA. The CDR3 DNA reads TGTGCCAGCAGCTTAAGGCCTAACCGGGGGACAGATACGCAGTATTTT. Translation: CASSLRPNRGTDTQYF. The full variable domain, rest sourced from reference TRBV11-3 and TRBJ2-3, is EAGVVQSPRYKIIEKKQPVAFWCNPISGHNTLYWYLQNLGQGPELLIRYENEEAVDDSQLPKDRFSAERLKGVDSTLKIQPAELGDSAVYLCASSLRPNRGTDTQYFGPGTRLTVL.

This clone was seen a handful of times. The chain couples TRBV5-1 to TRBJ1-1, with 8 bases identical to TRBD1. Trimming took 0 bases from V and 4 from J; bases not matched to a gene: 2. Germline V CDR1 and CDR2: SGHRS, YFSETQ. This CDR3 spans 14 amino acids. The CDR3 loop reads CASSLDRGGTEAFF. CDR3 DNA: TGCGCCAGCAGCTTGGACAGGGGGGGCACTGAAGCTTTCTTT.

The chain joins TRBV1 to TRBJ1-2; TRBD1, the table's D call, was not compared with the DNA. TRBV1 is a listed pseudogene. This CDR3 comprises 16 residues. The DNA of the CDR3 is TGCGCCAGCAGCTCACACTACAGGGGGCGCGTCGCTGGCTACACCTTC. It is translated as CASSSHYRGRVAGYTF.

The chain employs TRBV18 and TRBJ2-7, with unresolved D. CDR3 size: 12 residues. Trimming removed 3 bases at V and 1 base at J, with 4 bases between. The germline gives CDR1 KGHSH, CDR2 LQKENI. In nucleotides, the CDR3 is TGTGCCAGCTCACCCGTTTCCTACGAGCAGTACTTC. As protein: CASSPVSYEQYF.

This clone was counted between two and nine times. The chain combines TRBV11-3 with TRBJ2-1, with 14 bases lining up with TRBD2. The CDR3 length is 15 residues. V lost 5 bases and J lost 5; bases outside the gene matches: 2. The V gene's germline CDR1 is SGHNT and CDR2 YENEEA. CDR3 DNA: TGTGCCAGCAGCGCGGGACTAGCGGGGGACAATGAGCAGTTCTTC. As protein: CASSAGLAGDNEQFF.

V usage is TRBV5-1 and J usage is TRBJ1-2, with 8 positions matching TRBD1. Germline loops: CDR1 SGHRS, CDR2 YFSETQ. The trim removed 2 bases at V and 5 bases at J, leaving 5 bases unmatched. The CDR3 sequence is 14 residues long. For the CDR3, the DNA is TGCGCCAGCAGCTTAGGACAGGGATGGTATGGCTACACCTTC. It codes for CASSLGQGWYGYTF.

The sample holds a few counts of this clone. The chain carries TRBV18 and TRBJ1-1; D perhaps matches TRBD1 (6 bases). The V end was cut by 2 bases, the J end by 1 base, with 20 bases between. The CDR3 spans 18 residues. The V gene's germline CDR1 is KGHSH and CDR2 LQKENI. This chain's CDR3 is CASSPSLALNRENTEAFF. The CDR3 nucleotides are TGTGCCAGCTCACCATCTTTAGCCCTTAACAGGGAGAACACTGAAGCTTTCTTT.

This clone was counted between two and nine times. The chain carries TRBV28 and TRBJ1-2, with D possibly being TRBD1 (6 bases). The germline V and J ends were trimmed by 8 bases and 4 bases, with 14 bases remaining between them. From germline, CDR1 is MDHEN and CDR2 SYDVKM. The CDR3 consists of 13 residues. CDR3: CASVLGGGYGYTF. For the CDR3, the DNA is TGTGCCAGCGTTCTGGGAGGGGGCTATGGCTACACCTTC.

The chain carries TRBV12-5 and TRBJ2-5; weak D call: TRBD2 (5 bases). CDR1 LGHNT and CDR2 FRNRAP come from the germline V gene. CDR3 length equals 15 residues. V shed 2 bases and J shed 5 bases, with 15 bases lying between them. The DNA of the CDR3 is TGTGCTAGTGGTTTGATATTGGGTTGGAGGGAGACCCAGTACTTC. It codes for CASGLILGWRETQYF.

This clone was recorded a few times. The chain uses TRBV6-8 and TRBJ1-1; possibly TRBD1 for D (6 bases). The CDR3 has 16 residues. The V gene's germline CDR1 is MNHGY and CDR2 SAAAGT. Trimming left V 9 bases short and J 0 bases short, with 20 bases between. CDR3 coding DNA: TGTGCCAGGTCGCAGGGGCCTAATGGGATGAACACTGAAGCTTTCTTT. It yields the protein CARSQGPNGMNTEAFF.

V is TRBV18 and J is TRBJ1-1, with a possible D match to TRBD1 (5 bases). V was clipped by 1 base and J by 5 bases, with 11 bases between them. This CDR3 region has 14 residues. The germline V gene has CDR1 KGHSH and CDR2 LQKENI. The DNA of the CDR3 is TGTGCCAGCTCACCACTCCAGGGTATGACTGAAGCTTTCTTT. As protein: CASSPLQGMTEAFF.

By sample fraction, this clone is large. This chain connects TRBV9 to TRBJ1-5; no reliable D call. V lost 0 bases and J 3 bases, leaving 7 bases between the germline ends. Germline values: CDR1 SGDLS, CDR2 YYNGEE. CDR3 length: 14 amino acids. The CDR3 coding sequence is TGTGCCAGCAGCGTAGCTGGGCTCAATCAGCCCCAGCATTTT. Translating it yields CASSVAGLNQPQHF.

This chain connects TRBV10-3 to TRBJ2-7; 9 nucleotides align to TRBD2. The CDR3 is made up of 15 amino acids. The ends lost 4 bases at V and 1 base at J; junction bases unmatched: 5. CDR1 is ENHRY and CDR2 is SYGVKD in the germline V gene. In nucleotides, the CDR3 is TGTGCCATCAGTGGCGGGGGGGTAGAATCCTACGAGCAGTACTTC. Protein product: CAISGGGVESYEQYF.

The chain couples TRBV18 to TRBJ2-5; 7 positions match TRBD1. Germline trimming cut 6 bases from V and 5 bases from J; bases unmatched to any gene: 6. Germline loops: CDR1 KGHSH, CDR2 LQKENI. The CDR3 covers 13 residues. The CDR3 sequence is CASSVQGKETQYF. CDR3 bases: TGTGCCAGCTCCGTACAGGGGAAGGAGACCCAGTACTTC.

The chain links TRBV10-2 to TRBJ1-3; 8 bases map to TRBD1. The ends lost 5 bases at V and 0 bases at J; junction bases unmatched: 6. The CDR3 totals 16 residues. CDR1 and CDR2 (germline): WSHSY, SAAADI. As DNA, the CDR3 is TGCGCCAGCAGTCGAATAACAGGGGGCTCTGGAAACACCATATATTTT. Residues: CASSRITGGSGNTIYF.

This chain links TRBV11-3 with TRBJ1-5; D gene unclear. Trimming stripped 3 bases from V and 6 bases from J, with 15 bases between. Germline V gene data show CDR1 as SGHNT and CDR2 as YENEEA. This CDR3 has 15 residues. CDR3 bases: TGTGCCAGCAGCTTGCGCGGCCCGGGAGGTCAGCCCCAGCATTTT. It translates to CASSLRGPGGQPQHF.